The entry below gives a single T cell receptor (beta chain) sequence along with its context. Its antigen is undetermined. These data originate in a study of cytomegalovirus exposure and HLA in healthy donors. General study results and limits: In a later analysis, at a false discovery rate of 0.05, about 17,000 TCR beta sequences matched HLA alleles. Researchers reported in a later analysis that a missense DCLRE1C variant was tied to TCR beta V- and J-gene trimming. Among CMV-associated TCR beta chains, most appeared HLA-restricted in a later analysis.

V was clipped by 5 bases and J by 2 bases; unmatched bases: 13. Germline lookup yields CDR1 SGHVS and CDR2 FQNEAQ. The CDR3 contains 19 residues. It was healthy bone marrow donors who served as donors. It was with 60 Vbeta and 13 Jbeta primers that the PCR ran. Some clones are missing from TCRdb's copy, which holds only in-frame ones; the method was immunoSEQ multiplex PCR. Of 140,000 to 150,000 clones in the sample, approximately 78% were seen once. The TCR was taken from a man aged 35 to 55 in good health and CMV-seropositive. The rearrangement uses TRBV7-8 and TRBJ2-4, with TRBD2 identical over 12 bases. The sequencing sample was made of PBMCs. The CDR3, as DNA: TGTGCCAGCAGCCCTAGCGGGAGGGCCGAGGGTTCTTCCAAAAACATTCAGTACTTC. Residues: CASSPSGRAEGSSKNIQYF.